This is a list of T cell receptor beta chains from one sample in a study of blood T cell repertoires in COVID-19. Sequencing used immunoSEQ multiplex PCR; TCRdb keeps in-frame clones, though not all of them. In the table there are roughly 90,000 clones, 75% to 90% of which are singletons. Sequencing was carried out using peripheral blood. The receptor source for this set is a human donor with active COVID-19. The donor label of this sample is uncertain. CDR3s include the opening cysteine and the closing phenylalanine or tryptophan. The order of the fields is CDR3 DNA, CDR3 protein, clone size, J gene, V gene, D gene. A D gene is named only where the DNA matches it firmly. Part of the rows lack a size; the others show once, few, many or a class for expanded clones.

CDR3 DNA: TGTGCCAGCAGCTTAGGGGGCCAGGGTGATCGCGAGCAGTACTTC; CDR3 protein: CASSLGGQGDREQYF; clone size: once; J gene: TRBJ2-7; V gene: TRBV7-9; D gene: .
CDR3 DNA: TGTGCCAGCAGCTTAGGGGGAGGGTACGAGCAGTACTTC; CDR3 protein: CASSLGGGYEQYF; clone size: .; J gene: TRBJ2-7; V gene: TRBV7-9; D gene: TRBD2
CDR3 DNA: TGTGCCAGTTCTTCTTGGAGCGGCCTATCGGACGAGCAGTACTTC; CDR3 protein: CASSSWSGLSDEQYF; clone size: .; J gene: TRBJ2-7; V gene: TRBV19; D gene: .
CDR3 DNA: TGTGCCAGCAGCCCCAGGGGGGAACCACTTCTTAACACTGAAGCTTTCTTT; CDR3 protein: CASSPRGEPLLNTEAFF; clone size: .; J gene: TRBJ1-1; V gene: TRBV7-9; D gene: TRBD1
CDR3 DNA: TGTGCCAGCTCGCCAGGACAGGGGCATCAGCCCCAGCATTTT; CDR3 protein: CASSPGQGHQPQHF; clone size: .; J gene: TRBJ1-5; V gene: TRBV18; D gene: TRBD1
CDR3 DNA: TGCGCCAGCAGCCGCGAGACTAGCGGGGGGGATTATGAGCAGTTCTTC; CDR3 protein: CASSRETSGGDYEQFF; clone size: .; J gene: TRBJ2-1; V gene: TRBV4-3; D gene: TRBD2
CDR3 DNA: TGTGCCAGCAGCTTGGTTCCCGGGTTCCAAGAGACCCAGTACTTC; CDR3 protein: CASSLVPGFQETQYF; clone size: once; J gene: TRBJ2-5; V gene: TRBV5-6; D gene: .
CDR3 DNA: TGTGCCAGCAGCATGGACAGGGATTCACCCCTCCACTTT; CDR3 protein: CASSMDRDSPLHF; clone size: .; J gene: TRBJ1-6; V gene: TRBV12-3/TRBV12-4; D gene: TRBD1
CDR3 DNA: TGCGCCAGCAGCCAGTCAGCCCGGGACAGGGGTGGCTACACCTTC; CDR3 protein: CASSQSARDRGGYTF; clone size: .; J gene: TRBJ1-2; V gene: TRBV4-3; D gene: TRBD1
CDR3 DNA: TGTGCCAGCAGTGAAGTACGAGACACCGGGGAGCTGTTTTTT; CDR3 protein: CASSEVRDTGELFF; clone size: few; J gene: TRBJ2-2; V gene: TRBV2; D gene: .
CDR3 DNA: TGTGCCAGCAGCCAAGGTAAAGGGGGGGGCGAGCAGTACTTC; CDR3 protein: CASSQGKGGGEQYF; clone size: .; J gene: TRBJ2-7; V gene: TRBV3-1/TRBV3-2; D gene: .
CDR3 DNA: TGCGCCAGCAGCTTGCAACGGACAGCTACAAATTCACCCCTCCACTTT; CDR3 protein: CASSLQRTATNSPLHF; clone size: once; J gene: TRBJ1-6; V gene: TRBV5-1; D gene: .
CDR3 DNA: TGTGCCAGCAGCTTGTATAACAGGGAGAACTATGGCTACACCTTC; CDR3 protein: CASSLYNRENYGYTF; clone size: .; J gene: TRBJ1-2; V gene: TRBV7-9; D gene: .
CDR3 DNA: TGCGCCAGCAGCCAAGCACTCGTGAGCGCGACCCAGTACTTC; CDR3 protein: CASSQALVSATQYF; clone size: .; J gene: TRBJ2-5; V gene: TRBV4-3; D gene: .
CDR3 DNA: TGCGCCAGCAGCCAAGATCTTCAGGAGCAGTACTTC; CDR3 protein: CASSQDLQEQYF; clone size: .; J gene: TRBJ2-7; V gene: TRBV4-1; D gene: .
CDR3 DNA: TGTGCCAGCAGTCTTCGGAGGACTAGCGGGGCGTTAGCCAAAAACATTCAGTACTTC; CDR3 protein: CASSLRRTSGALAKNIQYF; clone size: once; J gene: TRBJ2-4; V gene: TRBV27; D gene: TRBD2
CDR3 DNA: TGTGCCAGCAGCTCCTCTAGCGGGGGCATCCAAGAGACCCAGTACTTC; CDR3 protein: CASSSSSGGIQETQYF; clone size: once; J gene: TRBJ2-5; V gene: TRBV7-9; D gene: TRBD2
CDR3 DNA: TGTGCCAGCAGTAGCCCGACAGGGGGCGGCTATGGCTACACCTTC; CDR3 protein: CASSSPTGGGYGYTF; clone size: .; J gene: TRBJ1-2; V gene: TRBV6-2/TRBV6-3; D gene: TRBD1
CDR3 DNA: TGTGCCAGCAGCTTAGAATCGACAGGGGAACAGCCCCAGCATTTT; CDR3 protein: CASSLESTGEQPQHF; clone size: few; J gene: TRBJ1-5; V gene: TRBV7-9; D gene: TRBD1